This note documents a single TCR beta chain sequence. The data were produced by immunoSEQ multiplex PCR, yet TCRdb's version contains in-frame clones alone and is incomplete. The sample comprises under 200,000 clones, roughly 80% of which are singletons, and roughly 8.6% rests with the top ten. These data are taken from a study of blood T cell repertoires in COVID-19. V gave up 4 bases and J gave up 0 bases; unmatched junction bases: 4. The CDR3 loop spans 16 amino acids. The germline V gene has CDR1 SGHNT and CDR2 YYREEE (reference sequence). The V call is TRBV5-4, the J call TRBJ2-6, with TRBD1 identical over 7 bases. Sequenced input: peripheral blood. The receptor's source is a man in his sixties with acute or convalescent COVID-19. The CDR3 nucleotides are TGTGCCAGCAGCAGGGACAGCGCCTCTGGGGCCAACGTCCTGACTTTC. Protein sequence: CASSRDSASGANVLTF.